A selection of T cell receptor beta chains follows, all from one sample in a study of T cell changes during pregnancy in multiple sclerosis. The method was immunoSEQ multiplex PCR; TCRdb's version includes in-frame clones alone and lacks a portion of them. The data contain 8,500 to 13,000 clones, approximately 90% of them seen just once; the ten biggest clones take up roughly 4.6%. Sequencing was performed on CD8+ T cells from peripheral blood mononuclear cells, taken in the first trimester of pregnancy. Source of these receptors: a female donor in good health, enrolled as a control in a pregnancy study. Each CDR3 is given with its conserved first and last residue.

J gene: TRBJ2-1
V gene: TRBV13
CDR3 protein: CASSPEGGASYNEQFF

J gene: TRBJ1-4
V gene: TRBV9
CDR3 protein: CASSVQGGPLDGKLFF

J gene: TRBJ1-1
V gene: TRBV5-1
CDR3 protein: CASSLASVGGGNTEAFF

J gene: TRBJ1-1
V gene: TRBV27
CDR3 protein: CASSAGGTEAFF

J gene: TRBJ1-1
V gene: TRBV5-1
CDR3 protein: CASSLTDREWTEAFF

J gene: TRBJ1-2
V gene: TRBV2
CDR3 protein: CASSPSGGSYGYTF

J gene: TRBJ1-3
V gene: TRBV30
CDR3 protein: CAWLTKGAGNTIYF

J gene: TRBJ1-6
V gene: TRBV27
CDR3 protein: CASRDREDNSPLHF

J gene: TRBJ1-1
V gene: TRBV7-9
CDR3 protein: CASSLIGLGMGTEAFF

J gene: TRBJ1-1
V gene: TRBV27
CDR3 protein: CASSLRLNTEAFF

J gene: TRBJ2-3
V gene: TRBV6-1
CDR3 protein: CASSEERGGTDTQYF

J gene: TRBJ1-4
V gene: TRBV5-1
CDR3 protein: CASSLAGQGKKLFF

J gene: TRBJ1-5
V gene: TRBV5-6
CDR3 protein: CASSFRQGRLRDQPQHF

J gene: TRBJ1-1
V gene: TRBV27
CDR3 protein: CASRLGGDAFF

J gene: TRBJ2-7
V gene: TRBV21-1
CDR3 protein: CASSKDRDRNSYEQYF

J gene: TRBJ1-2
V gene: TRBV6-1
CDR3 protein: CASSTITWGDYGYTF

J gene: TRBJ1-1
V gene: TRBV6-5
CDR3 protein: CASSYSRIEMNTEAFF

J gene: TRBJ1-6
V gene: TRBV2
CDR3 protein: CASSEWGRSYNSPLHF

J gene: TRBJ1-2
V gene: TRBV5-4
CDR3 protein: CASSLGQGGWYGYTF

J gene: TRBJ1-4
V gene: TRBV19
CDR3 protein: CASSIAPPRGFATNEKLFF

J gene: TRBJ1-2
V gene: TRBV5-4
CDR3 protein: CASSHGEGDYIDSYTF

J gene: TRBJ1-4
V gene: TRBV5-1
CDR3 protein: CASSFAGGWNEKLFF

J gene: TRBJ2-7
V gene: TRBV11-3
CDR3 protein: CASSLGGTGYSYEQYF

J gene: TRBJ1-1
V gene: TRBV27
CDR3 protein: CASSLRRTGTEAFF